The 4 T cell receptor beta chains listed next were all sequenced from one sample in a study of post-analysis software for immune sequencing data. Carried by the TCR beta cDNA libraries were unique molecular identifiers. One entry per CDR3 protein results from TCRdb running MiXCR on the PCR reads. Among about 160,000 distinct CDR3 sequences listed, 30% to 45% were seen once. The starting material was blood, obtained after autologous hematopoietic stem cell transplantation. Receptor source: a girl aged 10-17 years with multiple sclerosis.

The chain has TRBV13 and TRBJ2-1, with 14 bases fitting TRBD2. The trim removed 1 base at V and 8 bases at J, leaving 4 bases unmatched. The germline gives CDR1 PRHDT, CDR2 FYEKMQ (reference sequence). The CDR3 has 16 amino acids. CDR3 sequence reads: CASSLAGLAGDHEQFF. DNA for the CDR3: TGTGCCAGCAGCTTAGCGGGACTAGCGGGAGATCATGAGCAGTTCTTC.

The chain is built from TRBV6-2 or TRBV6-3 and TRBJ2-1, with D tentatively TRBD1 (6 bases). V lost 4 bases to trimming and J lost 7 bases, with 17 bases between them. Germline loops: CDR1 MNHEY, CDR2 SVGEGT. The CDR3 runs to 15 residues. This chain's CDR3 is CASSSEDLRGNEQFF. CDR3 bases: TGTGCCAGCAGTTCTGAGGACCTGAGGGGGAATGAGCAGTTCTTC.

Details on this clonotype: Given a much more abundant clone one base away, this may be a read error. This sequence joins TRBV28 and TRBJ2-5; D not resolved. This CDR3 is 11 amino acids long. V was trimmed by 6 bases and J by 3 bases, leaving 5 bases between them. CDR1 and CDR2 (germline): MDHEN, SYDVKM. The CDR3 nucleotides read TGTGCCAGCAGGATTAAAGAGACCCAGTACTTC. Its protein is CASRIKETQYF.

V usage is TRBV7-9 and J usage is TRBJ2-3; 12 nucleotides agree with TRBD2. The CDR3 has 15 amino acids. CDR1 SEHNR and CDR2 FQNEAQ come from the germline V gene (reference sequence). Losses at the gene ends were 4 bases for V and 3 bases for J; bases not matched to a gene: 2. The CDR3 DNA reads TGTGCCAGCAGCTCGCTAGCGGGGGGGACAGATACGCAGTATTTT. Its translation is CASSSLAGGTDTQYF.